The following is a T cell receptor (beta chain) sequence with its context. V was clipped by 0 bases and J by 1 base, with 7 bases between them. The CDR3 runs to 15 residues. Germline CDR1 reads SGHRS; CDR2 reads YFSETQ. The sample comes from a study of blood T cell repertoires in COVID-19. As originally analysed: How many nucleated cells were present was estimated from reference gene primer amplification. TCRdb's table, derived via immunoSEQ multiplex PCR, lists solely in-frame clones and lacks some. The V and J calls and the clone size are those of that table, but D and trimming were determined from the DNA. The table lists about 210,000 clones, approximately 82% of them singletons, with approximately 12% in the top ten.

The chain uses TRBV5-1 and TRBJ2-2; the D gene is possibly TRBD2 (6 bases). The receptor's source is a woman between 40 and 55 years old with acute or convalescent COVID-19. Material: peripheral blood. The CDR3 here is CASSLDGGNTGELFF. The CDR3 DNA follows: TGCGCCAGCAGCTTGGACGGGGGGAACACCGGGGAGCTGTTTTTT.